The entry that follows covers one TCR beta chain sequence. Profiled with immunoSEQ multiplex PCR; TCRdb holds only in-frame clones, not every one. The table lists tens of thousands of clones, around 87% of them singletons. The V and J ends lost 3 bases and 7 bases, in that order; junction bases with no gene match: 6. Germline CDR1 and CDR2: GTSNPN and SVGIG (reference sequence). This CDR3 is 13 amino acids long. This specimen comes from a study of PD-L1 blockade in urothelial cancer. The genes are TRBV30 and TRBJ2-7, with 10 bases lining up with TRBD2. The specimen was PBMCs, collected around atezolizumab (anti-PD-L1) treatment. This TCR derives from a man in his fifties with urothelial cancer. CDR3 sequence reads: CAWRSGGASEQYF. CDR3 nucleotides: TGTGCCTGGAGGAGCGGGGGGGCGTCAGAGCAGTACTTC.